This is a list of T cell receptor beta chains from one sample in a study of blood T cell repertoires in COVID-19. The table came from immunoSEQ multiplex PCR; TCRdb's copy has only in-frame clones and leaves some out. The table records about 130,000 clones, around four fifths of them present only once. The material sequenced was peripheral blood. Every receptor here comes from a man aged 40-49 years with active or convalescent COVID-19. CDR3s include the opening cysteine and the closing phenylalanine or tryptophan. Each record gives: J gene, V gene, D gene, clone size, CDR3 DNA, CDR3 protein. D genes are given only for firm matches. Rows give clone size only sometimes, using once, few, many, or a class for an expanded clone.

>TRBJ1-2|TRBV30|NA|NA
TGTGCCTGGAGCCAGTCAGACTATGGCTACACCTTC
CAWSQSDYGYTF
>TRBJ1-1|TRBV19|TRBD1|NA
TGTGCCAGTTCGACAGGGGACACGAACACTGAAGCTTTCTTT
CASSTGDTNTEAFF
>TRBJ1-3|TRBV28|NA|NA
TGTGCCAGCTCACACGGGACTGAGTACTCTGGAAACACCATATATTTT
CASSHGTEYSGNTIYF
>TRBJ2-1|TRBV24-1|NA|few
TGTGCCACCAGTGATTTGAAGACGGGCCAAGGGAGCAATGAGCAGTTCTTC
CATSDLKTGQGSNEQFF
>TRBJ2-1|TRBV19|NA|NA
TGTGCCAGTAGCCAACAGGGAATCTTTCCCTACAATGAGCAGTTCTTC
CASSQQGIFPYNEQFF
>TRBJ1-5|TRBV19|NA|NA
TGTGCCAGTAGTATAGATTACATCAGCAATCAGCCCCAGCATTTT
CASSIDYISNQPQHF
>TRBJ2-7|TRBV3-1/TRBV3-2|NA|NA
TGTGCCAGCAGCCGAGACGGAACTAGCTTCTACGAGCAGTACTTC
CASSRDGTSFYEQYF
>TRBJ1-2|TRBV7-9|NA|few
TGTGCCAGCAGCTTAGAACAGGCAAACTATGGCTACACCTTC
CASSLEQANYGYTF
>TRBJ2-7|TRBV4-2|NA|NA
TGTGCCAGCAGTAAAGGGGGGGGAAACCCGGGCGAGCAGTACTTC
CASSKGGGNPGEQYF
>TRBJ2-5|TRBV10-1|TRBD1|NA
TGCGCCAGCAGTGGTACCGGACAGGGGTTAGAGACCCAGTACTTC
CASSGTGQGLETQYF
>TRBJ1-2|TRBV2|TRBD1|NA
TGTGCCAGCAGTGAAGTAGGGGGCCCGTCTATCGGCTACACCTTC
CASSEVGGPSIGYTF
>TRBJ2-1|TRBV11-3|TRBD1|NA
TGTGCCAGCAGCCCGGGACAGGAGTACAATGAGCAGTTCTTC
CASSPGQEYNEQFF
>TRBJ1-1|TRBV14|NA|NA
TGTGCCAGCAGCCAAGTAATGAACACTGAAGCTTTCTTT
CASSQVMNTEAFF
>TRBJ1-2|TRBV9|NA|few
TGTGCCAGCAGCACCCGTACAGGGTTCTTCGGGTCCTATGGCTACACCTTC
CASSTRTGFFGSYGYTF
>TRBJ1-6|TRBV18|NA|NA
TGTGCCAGCTCAAGCGGCAGGGGCCCGAATTTTCCCCTCCACTTT
CASSSGRGPNFPLHF
>TRBJ1-6|TRBV6-5|NA|NA
TGTGCCAGCAGTTACTCAAGTCGGTATAATTCACCCCTCCACTTT
CASSYSSRYNSPLHF
>TRBJ2-4|TRBV6-2/TRBV6-3|TRBD2|NA
TGTGCCAGCAGTATAAAACTAGCGGGGGGTACCAAAAACATTCAGTACTTC
CASSIKLAGGTKNIQYF
>TRBJ2-3|TRBV14|NA|NA
TGTGCCAGCAGCTCCGGGACTGCTAGCACAGATACGCAGTATTTT
CASSSGTASTDTQYF
>TRBJ2-5|TRBV5-4|TRBD1|NA
TGTGCCAGCAGCGCGACAGGGGCGTACGAGACCCAGTACTTC
CASSATGAYETQYF
>TRBJ2-5|TRBV9|TRBD2|NA
TGTGCCAGCAGCGTAGGGGGAGGGCAGGGAAGGGAGACCCAGTACTTC
CASSVGGGQGRETQYF
>TRBJ2-5|TRBV11-1|NA|once
TGTGCCAGCAGCCTCCGAAGGGCTAGGGAGTCGGAGACCCAGTACTTC
CASSLRRARESETQYF
>TRBJ1-1|TRBV18|NA|NA
TGTGCCAGCTCCCGAAGCGGGACTGAAGCTTTCTTT
CASSRSGTEAFF
>TRBJ2-4|TRBV11-2|TRBD2|few
TGTGCCAGCAGCATTCCTAGCGGTCGGGCCAAAAACATTCAGTACTTC
CASSIPSGRAKNIQYF
>TRBJ2-1|TRBV7-2|NA|NA
TGTGCCAGCAGCTTAAGCCAGGGTCAAGCCGATGAGCAGTTCTTC
CASSLSQGQADEQFF
>TRBJ1-1|TRBV12-3/TRBV12-4|TRBD1|NA
TGTGCCAGCGCCACAGGGGAGAACACTGAAGCTTTCTTT
CASATGENTEAFF
>TRBJ2-7|TRBV14|NA|NA
TGTGCCAGCAGCCAAGAGGGCAGTGCTACCTACGAGCAGTACTTC
CASSQEGSATYEQYF
>TRBJ2-7|TRBV7-9|NA|NA
TGTGCCAGCAGCTTAGAAGGGGAACCATTCTACGAGCAGTACTTC
CASSLEGEPFYEQYF
>TRBJ1-3|TRBV6-6|NA|NA
TGTGCCAGCAGTTACTCTTATCAGAACTCTGGAAACACCATATATTTT
CASSYSYQNSGNTIYF
>TRBJ1-2|TRBV11-2|NA|NA
TGTGCCAGCAGCTTAGCAGGGGAGCGCGGCTACACCTTC
CASSLAGERGYTF
>TRBJ1-5|TRBV6-5|NA|NA
TGTGCCAGCCGGGAGAGCCATAATCAGCCCCAGCATTTT
CASRESHNQPQHF
>TRBJ2-1|TRBV7-2|TRBD1|NA
TGTGCCAGCAGCTTCACAGGGGACAATGAGCAGTTCTTC
CASSFTGDNEQFF
>TRBJ1-1|TRBV25-1|TRBD1|NA
TGTGCCAGCAGTGAAGGCCACAGGGGAGCTTTCTTT
CASSEGHRGAFF
>TRBJ1-1|TRBV7-9|TRBD1|NA
TGTGCCAGCAACAGGGGGGGTAATACTGAAGCTTTCTTT
CASNRGGNTEAFF
>TRBJ1-5|TRBV2|NA|few
TGTGCCAGCAGTGAAGATGGACTGAGCAATCAGCCCCAGCATTTT
CASSEDGLSNQPQHF
>TRBJ2-2|TRBV3-1/TRBV3-2|NA|NA
TGTGCCAGCAGCCAAGTCAGGGAAGGAAAAGGGGAGCTGTTTTTT
CASSQVREGKGELFF
>TRBJ2-7|TRBV7-9|NA|few
TGTGCCAGCAGCTCGACCCGGACATCGACCTTCTTCGAGCAGTACTTC
CASSSTRTSTFFEQYF
>TRBJ2-7|TRBV7-8|TRBD1|NA
TGTGCCAGCAGCCGACAGGGGTCCTACGAGCAGTACTTC
CASSRQGSYEQYF
>TRBJ1-2|TRBV27|NA|NA
TGTGCCAGCAGTTTAAGGAGGGAGAGTGGCTACACCTTC
CASSLRRESGYTF
>TRBJ1-4|TRBV7-9|TRBD1|NA
TGTGCCAGCAGCACCGACAGGGTACGGTCTGAAAAACTGTTTTTT
CASSTDRVRSEKLFF
>TRBJ2-2|TRBV4-2|TRBD1|few
TGTGCCAGCAGTGGGTTCGGGACAGTCACCGGGGAGCTGTTTTTT
CASSGFGTVTGELFF
>TRBJ1-2|TRBV5-1|TRBD1|NA
TGCGCCAGCAGCCGAACCTCCGCCGCGACAGGGGGCTATGGCTACACCTTC
CASSRTSAATGGYGYTF
>TRBJ2-7|TRBV9|TRBD2|NA
TGTGCCAGCAGCGTACTAGCGGGGGGAAACTCCTACGAGCAGTACTTC
CASSVLAGGNSYEQYF
>TRBJ1-3|TRBV12-3/TRBV12-4|NA|NA
TGTGCCAGCAGTGGACCAGGGGACACCATATATTTT
CASSGPGDTIYF
>TRBJ2-1|TRBV10-3|NA|few
TGTGCCAGCCAAGCAGGGATAGCGGTAGGCGAGCAGTTCTTC
CASQAGIAVGEQFF